The source of this T cell receptor (beta chain) is a study of T-cell memory formation after mild COVID-19. The study's findings and limits: A second wave expanding day 15 to 37 was CD4+-biased; contracting clones were balanced. Nothing confirmed that second-wave clones peaking on day 37 were specific for SARS-CoV-2.

One entry per CDR3 protein, called by TCRdb with MiXCR from the 5' RACE reads. The sample shows more than 350,000 distinct CDR3 sequences, 15% to 20% of them seen only once. A remark on this clonotype: Antigen unknown.

This CDR3 spans 12 amino acids. Germline V gene sequence: CDR1 SNHLY, CDR2 FYNNEI. The ends were cut back, 8 bases at V and 0 bases at J, with 8 bases in the middle. This sequence joins TRBV2 and TRBJ2-7, with D unclear. Sequenced material: PBMCs or a T cell subset sorted from them (not recorded which). The receptor was derived from a man aged 18-30 years who had mild COVID-19 (a few samples of this study predate the infection). Cell type and time point are not known. CDR3 amino acids: CASLILSYEQYF. CDR3 DNA: TGTGCCAGCTTGATACTCTCCTACGAGCAGTACTTC. Full variable domain (remainder filled in from reference TRBV2 and TRBJ2-7): EPEVTQTPSHQVTQMGQEVILRCVPISNHLYFYWYRQILGQKVEFLVSFYNNEISEKSEIFDDQFSVERPDGSNFTLKIRSTKLEDSAMYFCASLILSYEQYFGPGTRLTVT.